This T cell receptor beta chain is from a study of Ad26.COV2.S vaccination and SARS-CoV-2 variants. Study information: Donor had been placed in the Ad26.COV2.S arm of the COV1001 trial. Each vaccinee took Ad26.COV2.S intramuscularly, once or twice 56 days apart.

Germline CDR1 reads MNHEY; CDR2 reads SVGEGT. V dropped 2 bases and J dropped 6 bases, with 23 bases sitting between them. This CDR3 contains 17 residues. Study observations and caveats: Total responses of T cells may have been underestimated by the analyses of TCR breadth and depth.

For this clone: Its antigen is currently unknown.

Treatment in this sample: roughly 18 received Ad26.COV2.S at low or high dose, single or two shots; a few received placebo; per-sample allocation not given. Specimens were obtained on day 63 following the first vaccine or placebo injection. Boston provided a donor who was an adult aged 18-55 years. TCRdb keeps only in-frame clones here, not all; method: immunoSEQ multiplex PCR. The table lists about 400,000 clones, roughly 85% of them singletons. The input for sequencing was peripheral blood, taken in a trial of Ad26.COV2.S vaccine versus placebo. The chain has TRBV6-2 or TRBV6-3 and TRBJ2-7; possibly TRBD1 or TRBD2 for D (5 bases each). The clonotype was recovered from a person between 18 and 65 years old who received the Ad26.COV2.S COVID-19 vaccine or a placebo. The CDR3 protein is CASSYNLAGRRLSEQYF. The CDR3 coding sequence is TGTGCCAGCAGTTACAATCTAGCAGGGCGACGCCTTAGCGAGCAGTACTTC.